The present entry profiles one T cell receptor (beta chain) with its context. This sample was included in a study of blood T cells in healthy people across ages. It was with a sample-barcoded 5' primer and a J-beta primer mix that a second PCR of roughly 7 to 12 cycles was run. TCRdb processed the 5' RACE reads anew with MiXCR; each CDR3 protein has one entry. The table has roughly 800,000 distinct CDR3 sequences, approximately 25% seen once. The CDR3 sequence is 14 residues long. The ends were cut back, 0 bases at V and 13 bases at J, with 16 bases in the middle. Germline V lookup: CDR1 DFQATT, CDR2 SNEGSKA (reference sequence). These data are also associated with another study on T cells of mothers and their children.

The chain employs TRBV20-1 and TRBJ1-6; D gene uncertain. Sequencing was carried out using blood. The source of this sequence is a boy aged 10-17 years in good health. For the CDR3, the DNA is TGCAGTGCTAGAGATTCCTCACTAGCTCGTCCCCTCCACTTT. The encoded protein is CSARDSSLARPLHF.